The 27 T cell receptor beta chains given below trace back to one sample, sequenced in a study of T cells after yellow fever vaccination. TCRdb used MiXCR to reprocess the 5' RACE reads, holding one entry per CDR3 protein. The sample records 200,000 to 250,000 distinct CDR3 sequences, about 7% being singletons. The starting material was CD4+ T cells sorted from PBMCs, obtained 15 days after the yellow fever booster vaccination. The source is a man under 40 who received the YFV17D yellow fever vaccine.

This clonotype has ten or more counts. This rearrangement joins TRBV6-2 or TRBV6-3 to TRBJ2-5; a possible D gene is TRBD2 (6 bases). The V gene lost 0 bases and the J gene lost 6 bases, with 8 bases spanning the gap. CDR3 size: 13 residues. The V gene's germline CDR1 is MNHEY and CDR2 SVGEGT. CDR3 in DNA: TGTGCCAGCAGTTACTCGGCGGGAAAGACCCAGTACTTC. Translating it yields CASSYSAGKTQYF.

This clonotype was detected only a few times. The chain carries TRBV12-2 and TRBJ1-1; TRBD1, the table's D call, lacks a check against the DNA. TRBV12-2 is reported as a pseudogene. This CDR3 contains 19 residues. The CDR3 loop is CASRSGMGVRPGQNTEAFF. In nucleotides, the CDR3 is TGTGCAAGTCGCTCCGGGATGGGTGTGAGGCCAGGACAGAACACTGAAGCTTTCTTT.

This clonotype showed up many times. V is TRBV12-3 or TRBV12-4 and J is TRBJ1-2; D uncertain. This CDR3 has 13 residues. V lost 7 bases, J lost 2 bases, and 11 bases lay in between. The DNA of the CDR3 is TGTGCCAGCACCCTCACACAGAACTATGGCTACACCTTC. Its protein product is CASTLTQNYGYTF.

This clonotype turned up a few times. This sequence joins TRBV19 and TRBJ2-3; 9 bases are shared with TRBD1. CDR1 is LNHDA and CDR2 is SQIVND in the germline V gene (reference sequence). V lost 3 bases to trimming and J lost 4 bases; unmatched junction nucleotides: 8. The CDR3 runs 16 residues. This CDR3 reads CASSISPGQGSDTQYF. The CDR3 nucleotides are TGTGCCAGTAGTATCTCGCCGGGACAGGGATCAGATACGCAGTATTTT.

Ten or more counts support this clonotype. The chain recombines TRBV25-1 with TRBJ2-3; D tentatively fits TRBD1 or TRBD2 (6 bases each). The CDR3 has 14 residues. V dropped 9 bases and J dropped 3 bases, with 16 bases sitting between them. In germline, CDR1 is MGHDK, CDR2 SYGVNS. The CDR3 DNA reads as TGTGCCAGAGGGGGGCCGCAGGGGACAGATACGCAGTATTTT. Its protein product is CARGGPQGTDTQYF.

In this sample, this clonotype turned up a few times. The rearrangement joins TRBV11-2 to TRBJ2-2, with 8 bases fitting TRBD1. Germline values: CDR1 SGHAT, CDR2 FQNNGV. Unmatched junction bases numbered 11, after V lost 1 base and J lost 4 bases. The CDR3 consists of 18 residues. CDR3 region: CASSLVFGAGGSTGELFF. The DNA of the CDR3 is TGTGCCAGCAGCTTAGTTTTTGGGGCAGGGGGCAGCACCGGGGAGCTGTTTTTT. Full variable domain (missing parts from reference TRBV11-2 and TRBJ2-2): EAGVAQSPRYKIIEKRQSVAFWCNPISGHATLYWYQQILGQGPKLLIQFQNNGVVDDSQLPKDRFSAERLKGVDSTLKIQPAKLEDSAVYLCASSLVFGAGGSTGELFFGEGSRLTVL.

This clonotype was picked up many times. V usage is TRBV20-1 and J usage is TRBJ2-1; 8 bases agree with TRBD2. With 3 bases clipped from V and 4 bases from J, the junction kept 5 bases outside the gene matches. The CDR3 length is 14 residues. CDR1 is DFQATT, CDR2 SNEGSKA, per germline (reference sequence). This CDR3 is CSASSSGGYNEQFF. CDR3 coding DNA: TGCAGTGCTAGTTCGTCGGGAGGGTACAATGAGCAGTTCTTC.

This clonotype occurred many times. Here the CDR3 DNA reads TGTGCCAGCAGCCAAGAATCAGGGGACCTCCCCTACTTC. This codes for CASSQESGDLPYF. This chain uses TRBV3-1 with TRBJ2-7; the D gene is possibly TRBD1 (6 bases). The CDR3 totals 13 residues. Deletions cut 0 bases from V and 13 bases from J, with 16 bases between. Germline loops: CDR1 LGHDT, CDR2 YNNKEL (reference sequence).

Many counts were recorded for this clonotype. The chain's CDR3 is CASSSPGQGAGELFF. In DNA form, the CDR3 reads TGTGCCAGCAGCTCTCCGGGACAGGGGGCCGGGGAGCTGTTTTTT. This chain uses TRBV5-4 with TRBJ2-2; TRBD1 matches at 11 bases. This CDR3 spans 15 amino acids. V was pared by 3 bases and J by 6 bases, with 4 bases of the junction left unmatched. Germline V gene lookup returns CDR1 SGHNT and CDR2 YYREEE (reference sequence).

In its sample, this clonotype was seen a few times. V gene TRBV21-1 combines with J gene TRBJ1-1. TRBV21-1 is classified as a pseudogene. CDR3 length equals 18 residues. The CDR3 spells CASSERARQPPLNTEAFF. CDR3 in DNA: TGTGCCAGCAGCGAGCGGGCCCGCCAACCACCTCTGAACACTGAAGCTTTCTTT.

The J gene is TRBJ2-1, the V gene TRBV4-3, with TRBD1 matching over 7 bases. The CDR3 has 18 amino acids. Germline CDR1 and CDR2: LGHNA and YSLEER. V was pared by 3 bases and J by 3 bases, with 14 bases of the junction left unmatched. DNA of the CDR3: TGCGCCAGCAGCCACGCCATACAGGGGCTGGGGAACTACAATGAGCAGTTCTTC. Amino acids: CASSHAIQGLGNYNEQFF.

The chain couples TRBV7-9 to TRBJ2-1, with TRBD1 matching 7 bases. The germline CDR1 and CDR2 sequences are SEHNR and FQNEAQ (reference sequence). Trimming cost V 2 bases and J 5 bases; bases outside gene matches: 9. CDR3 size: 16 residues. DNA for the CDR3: TGTGCCAGCAGCTTACCCCGGGACAGATACCACAATGAGCAGTTCTTC. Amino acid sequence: CASSLPRDRYHNEQFF.

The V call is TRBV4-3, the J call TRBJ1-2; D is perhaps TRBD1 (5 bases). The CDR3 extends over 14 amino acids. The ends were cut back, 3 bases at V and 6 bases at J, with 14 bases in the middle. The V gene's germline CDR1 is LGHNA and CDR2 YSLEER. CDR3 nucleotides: TGCGCCAGCAGCCACAGAAGAGGGGTCCATGGCTACACCTTC. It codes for CASSHRRGVHGYTF.

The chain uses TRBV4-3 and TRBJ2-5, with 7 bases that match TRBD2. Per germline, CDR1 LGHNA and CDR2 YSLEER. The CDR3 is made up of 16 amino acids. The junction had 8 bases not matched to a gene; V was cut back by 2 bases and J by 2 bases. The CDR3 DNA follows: TGCGCCAGCAGCCAATCGTCGGGAGCGGGGCAAGAGACCCAGTACTTC. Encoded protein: CASSQSSGAGQETQYF.

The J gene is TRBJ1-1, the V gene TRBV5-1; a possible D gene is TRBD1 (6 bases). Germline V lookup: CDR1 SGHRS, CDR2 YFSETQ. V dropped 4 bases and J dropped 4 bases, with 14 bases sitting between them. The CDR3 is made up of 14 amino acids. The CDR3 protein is CASSVGQSGTEAFF. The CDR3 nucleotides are TGCGCCAGCAGCGTAGGACAGTCGGGCACTGAAGCTTTCTTT.

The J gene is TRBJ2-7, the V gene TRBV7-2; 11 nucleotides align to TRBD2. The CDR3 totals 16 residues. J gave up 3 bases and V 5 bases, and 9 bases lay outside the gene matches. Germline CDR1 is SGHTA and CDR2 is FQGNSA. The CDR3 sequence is CASSRATSGTIYEQYF. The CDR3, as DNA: TGTGCCAGCAGCCGGGCGACTAGCGGGACGATCTACGAGCAGTACTTC. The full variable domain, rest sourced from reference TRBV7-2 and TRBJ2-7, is GAGVSQSPSNKVTEKGKDVELRCDPISGHTALYWYRQSLGQGLEFLIYFQGNSAPDKSGLPSDRFSAERTGGSVSTLTIQRTQQEDSAVYLCASSRATSGTIYEQYFGPGTRLTVT.

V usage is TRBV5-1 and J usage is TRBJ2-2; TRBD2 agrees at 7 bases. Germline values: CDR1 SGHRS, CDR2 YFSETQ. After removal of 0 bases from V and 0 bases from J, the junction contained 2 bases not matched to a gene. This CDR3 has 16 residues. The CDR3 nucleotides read TGCGCCAGCAGCTTGGGAGGACTAGCGAACACCGGGGAGCTGTTTTTT. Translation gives CASSLGGLANTGELFF.

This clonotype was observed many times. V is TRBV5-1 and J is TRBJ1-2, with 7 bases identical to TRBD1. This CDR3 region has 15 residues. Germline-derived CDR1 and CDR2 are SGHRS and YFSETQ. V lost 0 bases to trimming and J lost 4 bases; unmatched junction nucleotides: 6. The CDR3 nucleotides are TGCGCCAGCAGCTTGGACGGGACAGTGCCCTATGGCTACACCTTC. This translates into CASSLDGTVPYGYTF.

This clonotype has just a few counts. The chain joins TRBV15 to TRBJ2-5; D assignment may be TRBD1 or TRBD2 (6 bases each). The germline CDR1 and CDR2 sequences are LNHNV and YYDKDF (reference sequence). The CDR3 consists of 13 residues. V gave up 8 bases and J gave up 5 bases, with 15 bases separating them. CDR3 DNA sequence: TGTGCCACCCGCAACGGGGGCAGGGAGACCCAGTACTTC. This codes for CATRNGGRETQYF.

This CDR3 reads CAISEGYSNQPQHF. CDR3 DNA: TGTGCCATCAGTGAGGGTTATAGCAATCAGCCCCAGCATTTT. The chain couples TRBV10-3 to TRBJ1-5; D unresolved. There are 14 residues in the CDR3. CDR1 ENHRY and CDR2 SYGVKD come from the germline V gene. Trimming cost V 2 bases and J 0 bases, with 5 bases left between them.

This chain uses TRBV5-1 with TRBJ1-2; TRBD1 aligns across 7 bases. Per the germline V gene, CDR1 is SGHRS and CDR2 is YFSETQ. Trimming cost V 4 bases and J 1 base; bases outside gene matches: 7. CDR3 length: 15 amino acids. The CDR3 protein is CASSTRQGFNYGYTF. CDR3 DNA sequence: TGCGCCAGCAGCACCCGACAGGGATTTAACTATGGCTACACCTTC.

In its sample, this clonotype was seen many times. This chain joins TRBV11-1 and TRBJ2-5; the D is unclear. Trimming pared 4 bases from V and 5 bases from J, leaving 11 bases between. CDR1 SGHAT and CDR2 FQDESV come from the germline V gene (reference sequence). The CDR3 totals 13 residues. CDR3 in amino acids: CASSSGPLETQYF. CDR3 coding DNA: TGTGCCAGCAGCTCTGGACCCCTGGAGACCCAGTACTTC.

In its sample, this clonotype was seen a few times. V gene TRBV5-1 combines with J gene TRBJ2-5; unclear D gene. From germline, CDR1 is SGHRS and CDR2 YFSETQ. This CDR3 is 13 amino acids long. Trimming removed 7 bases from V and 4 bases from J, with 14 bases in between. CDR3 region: CASPKGRGETQYF. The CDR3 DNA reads TGCGCCAGCCCAAAGGGTCGCGGAGAGACCCAGTACTTC. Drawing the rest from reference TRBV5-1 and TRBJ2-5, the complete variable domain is KAGVTQTPRYLIKTRGQQVTLSCSPISGHRSVSWYQQTPGQGLQFLFEYFSETQRNKGNFPGRFSGRQFSNSRSEMNVSTLELGDSALYLCASPKGRGETQYFGPGTRLLVL.

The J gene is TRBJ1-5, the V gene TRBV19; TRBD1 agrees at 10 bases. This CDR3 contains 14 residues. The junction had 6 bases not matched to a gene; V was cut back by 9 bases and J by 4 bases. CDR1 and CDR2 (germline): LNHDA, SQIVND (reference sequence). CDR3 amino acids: CASVPGQGNQPQHF. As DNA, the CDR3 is TGTGCCAGCGTCCCGGGACAGGGGAATCAGCCCCAGCATTTT.

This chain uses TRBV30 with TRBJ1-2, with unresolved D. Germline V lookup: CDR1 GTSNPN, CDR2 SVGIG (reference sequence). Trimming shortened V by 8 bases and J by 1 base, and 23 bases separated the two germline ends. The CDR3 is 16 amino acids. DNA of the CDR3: TGTGCCAGCGTTCGGGCCCTTAAGATCTTTAACTATGGCTACACCTTC. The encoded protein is CASVRALKIFNYGYTF.

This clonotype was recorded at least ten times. The CDR3 sequence: CAISADSYKNIQYF. As DNA, the CDR3 is TGTGCCATCAGCGCCGACAGCTACAAAAACATTCAGTACTTC. The V and J genes are TRBV10-3 and TRBJ2-4; D may be TRBD1 (5 bases). The V gene's germline CDR1 is ENHRY and CDR2 SYGVKD. V was pared by 6 bases and J by 3 bases, with 12 bases between. The CDR3 is 14 residues long.

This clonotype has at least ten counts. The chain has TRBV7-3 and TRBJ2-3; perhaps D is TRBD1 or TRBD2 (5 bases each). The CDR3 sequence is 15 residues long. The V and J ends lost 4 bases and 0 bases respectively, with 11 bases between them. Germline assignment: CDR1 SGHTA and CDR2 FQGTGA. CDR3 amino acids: CASSSGTTSTDTQYF. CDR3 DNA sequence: TGTGCCAGCAGCTCTGGGACGACTAGCACAGATACGCAGTATTTT.